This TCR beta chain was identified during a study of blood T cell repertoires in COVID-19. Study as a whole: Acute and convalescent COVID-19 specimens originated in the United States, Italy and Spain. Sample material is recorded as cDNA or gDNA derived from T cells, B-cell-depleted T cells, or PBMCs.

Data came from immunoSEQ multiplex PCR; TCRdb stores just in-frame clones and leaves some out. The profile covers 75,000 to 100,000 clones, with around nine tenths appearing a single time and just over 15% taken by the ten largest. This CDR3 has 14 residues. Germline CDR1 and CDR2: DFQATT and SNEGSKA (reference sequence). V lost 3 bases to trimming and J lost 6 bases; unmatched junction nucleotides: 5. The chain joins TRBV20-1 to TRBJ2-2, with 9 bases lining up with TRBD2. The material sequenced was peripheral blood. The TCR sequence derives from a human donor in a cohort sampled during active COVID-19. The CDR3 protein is CSASTSGFAGELFF. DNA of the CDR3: TGCAGTGCTAGTACTAGCGGGTTTGCCGGGGAGCTGTTTTTT.